This T cell receptor beta chain is drawn from a study of blood T cells in healthy people across ages. General observations from the study: Fewer expanded clones and more diversity marked long-lived versus aged donors.

Comment on this clonotype: Its antigen is unknown.

Ranging in age from about 6 to 90, the donors were healthy Caucasian individuals from Russia. The study isolated at least 6 million PBMCs from each sample. Alongside a J-beta primer mix, a sample-barcoded 5' primer served in a second PCR lasting 7 to 11 cycles. Tags on each cDNA molecule came from a template-switch adaptor with 12 random nucleotides. One entry per CDR3 protein results from TCRdb running MiXCR on the 5' RACE reads. The sample records some 1.5 million distinct CDR3 sequences, approximately 28% being singletons. Trimming cost V 3 bases and J 4 bases, with 12 bases left between them. Germline values: CDR1 GTSNPN, CDR2 SVGIG (reference sequence). CDR3 size: 13 residues.

What was sequenced was blood. This receptor was taken from a woman in her twenties or thirties in good health. The chain carries TRBV30 and TRBJ1-1; D remains unclear. CDR3 protein: CAWSEHPATEAFF. In DNA, the CDR3 is TGTGCCTGGAGCGAACATCCGGCCACTGAAGCTTTCTTT.